The 15 T cell receptor beta chains presented below share a single source sample, sequenced in a study of cytomegalovirus exposure and HLA in healthy donors. The protocol was immunoSEQ multiplex PCR, while the TCRdb copy is restricted to in-frame clones and leaves out a portion. The sample consists of 200,000 to 250,000 clones, 90% to 95% of them appearing once. Sample: PBMCs. The receptors shown here come from a woman aged 18-29 years in good health and CMV-seronegative.

V and J are TRBV5-1 and TRBJ1-1; D possibly corresponds to TRBD1 (5 bases). The CDR3 spans 14 residues. Germline values: CDR1 SGHRS, CDR2 YFSETQ. Deletions cut 1 base from V and 3 bases from J, with 10 bases between. DNA for the CDR3: TGCGCCAGCAGCTTGTCAGGGAGGCACACTGAAGCTTTCTTT. It is translated as CASSLSGRHTEAFF. The full variable domain, completed using reference TRBV5-1 and TRBJ1-1, is KAGVTQTPRYLIKTRGQQVTLSCSPISGHRSVSWYQQTPGQGLQFLFEYFSETQRNKGNFPGRFSGRQFSNSRSEMNVSTLELGDSALYLCASSLSGRHTEAFFGQGTRLTVV.

V and J are TRBV11-2 and TRBJ2-1; no clear D. V was trimmed by 3 bases and J by 6 bases, leaving 3 bases between them. CDR1 and CDR2 from the germline V gene are SGHAT and FQNNGV. CDR3 length: 11 residues. As DNA, the CDR3 is TGTGCCAGCAGCTTCGTCAATGAGCAGTTCTTC. This codes for CASSFVNEQFF.

The chain combines TRBV28 with TRBJ2-7, with D maybe TRBD1 (5 bases). V shed 5 bases and J shed 7 bases, with 18 bases lying between them. The V gene's germline CDR1 is MDHEN and CDR2 SYDVKM. The CDR3 has 14 residues. The CDR3 region has the DNA TGTGCCAGCAGTAGACACCTCTTCTCAGGGGAGCAGTACTTC. This translates into CASSRHLFSGEQYF.

The gene calls are TRBV19 and TRBJ1-5; the match to TRBD1 covers 8 bases. CDR1 and CDR2 from the germline V gene are LNHDA and SQIVND (reference sequence). The CDR3 loop spans 15 amino acids. V shed 0 bases and J 4 bases; nucleotides not matched to a gene: 2. The CDR3 DNA reads TGTGCCAGTAGTATAGAGGACAGGGAAAATCAGCCCCAGCATTTT. Translation gives CASSIEDRENQPQHF.

The chain uses TRBV28 and TRBJ1-1; TRBD1 aligns across 7 bases. From germline, CDR1 is MDHEN and CDR2 SYDVKM. The ends lost 1 base at V and 4 bases at J; junction bases unmatched: 9. The CDR3 contains 16 residues. The DNA of the CDR3 is TGTGCCAGCAGTTTATTCGGCACAGGGGCCTCCACTGAAGCTTTCTTT. Translation gives CASSLFGTGASTEAFF.

The chain joins TRBV11-3 to TRBJ2-2; 11 bases fit TRBD1. Trimming cost V 5 bases and J 4 bases; bases outside gene matches: 3. The CDR3 totals 15 residues. The germline V gene encodes CDR1 SGHNT and CDR2 YENEEA. CDR3 loop: CASSPGTGGTGELFF. The CDR3 nucleotides are TGTGCCAGCAGCCCCGGGACAGGGGGCACCGGGGAGCTGTTTTTT.

This clone is a singleton in its sample. The rearrangement uses TRBV7-2 and TRBJ2-3, with TRBD2 matching over 7 bases. V dropped 4 bases and J dropped 10; count of bases not matched to a gene: 8. Per germline, CDR1 SGHTA and CDR2 FQGNSA. The CDR3 sequence is 13 residues long. The CDR3 spells CASSSGLGGPQYF. CDR3 DNA: TGTGCCAGCAGCTCCGGACTAGGAGGACCGCAGTATTTT. The full variable domain, in which reference TRBV7-2 and TRBJ2-3 provide the parts outside the CDR3, is GAGVSQSPSNKVTEKGKDVELRCDPISGHTALYWYRQSLGQGLEFLIYFQGNSAPDKSGLPSDRFSAERTGGSVSTLTIQRTQQEDSAVYLCASSSGLGGPQYFGPGTRLTVL.

The rearrangement joins TRBV30 to TRBJ2-2; 10 bases are shared with TRBD2. The CDR3 extends over 17 amino acids. Germline CDR1 is GTSNPN and CDR2 is SVGIG (reference sequence). The trim removed 3 bases at V and 7 bases at J, leaving 14 bases unmatched. The CDR3 bases are TGTGCCTGGAGACCAGCTAGCGGGAGACGAAGGAACGGGGAGCTGTTTTTT. This encodes CAWRPASGRRRNGELFF.

The chain carries TRBV5-1 and TRBJ1-2; D might be TRBD1 (6 bases). The CDR3 is 16 amino acids. Germline V lookup: CDR1 SGHRS, CDR2 YFSETQ. Trimming shortened V by 5 bases and J by 0 bases, and 17 bases separated the two germline ends. This chain's CDR3 is CASRPSTGRTNYGYTF. DNA of the CDR3: TGCGCCAGCAGACCGTCGACAGGCCGAACTAACTATGGCTACACCTTC.

The genes are TRBV18 and TRBJ2-7, with 16 bases aligning to TRBD2. V gave up 0 bases and J gave up 6 bases; unmatched junction bases: 20. This CDR3 has 22 amino acids. CDR1 is KGHSH and CDR2 is LQKENI in the germline V gene. Here the CDR3 reads CASSPPVYWAGLAGGPGVEQYF. CDR3 bases: TGTGCCAGCTCACCACCGGTGTACTGGGCGGGACTAGCGGGAGGGCCAGGTGTCGAGCAGTACTTC.

This chain links TRBV4-2 with TRBJ2-1, with TRBD2 as a possible D gene (6 bases). CDR3 length: 18 residues. Germline CDR1 reads LGHNA; CDR2 reads YNFKEQ. Trimming shortened V by 0 bases and J by 0 bases, and 15 bases separated the two germline ends. In DNA, the CDR3 is TGTGCCAGCAGCCAAGACTCGGGCCGGGGGAGCTCCTACAATGAGCAGTTCTTC. It encodes CASSQDSGRGSSYNEQFF.

This chain uses TRBV6-5 with TRBJ1-1, with a weak D call TRBD1 (5 bases). The CDR3 consists of 13 residues. CDR1 and CDR2 (germline): MNHEY, SVGAGI. The ends were cut back, 6 bases at V and 1 base at J, with 9 bases in the middle. The chain's CDR3 is CASSTQENTEAFF. In DNA form, the CDR3 reads TGTGCCAGCAGCACACAGGAGAACACTGAAGCTTTCTTT.

The chain combines TRBV10-3 with TRBJ2-5; no definite D call. Germline assignment: CDR1 ENHRY and CDR2 SYGVKD. The CDR3 extends over 13 amino acids. V dropped 7 bases and J dropped 3 bases, with 12 bases sitting between them. The CDR3 nucleotides read TGTGCCATCACTCCAGGCCAGGAAGAGACCCAGTACTTC. It translates to CAITPGQEETQYF.

This chain joins TRBV6-6 and TRBJ1-2, with D unclear. The CDR3 contains 16 residues. Trimming removed 7 bases at V and 7 bases at J, with 25 bases between. Germline lookup yields CDR1 MNHNY and CDR2 SVGAGI (reference sequence). The DNA for the CDR3 is TGTGCCAGCACCGCCGACAAGGAATCATTGTTACTTGGCTACACCTTC. Translation: CASTADKESLLLGYTF.

This clone was recorded a few times. The chain has TRBV7-9 and TRBJ1-4, with 8 bases lining up with TRBD1. Germline-derived CDR1 and CDR2 are SEHNR and FQNEAQ (reference sequence). CDR3 length: 17 residues. V dropped 2 bases and J dropped 5; count of bases not matched to a gene: 10. CDR3: CASSLMAGRTGNEKLFF. The CDR3 region has the DNA TGTGCCAGCAGCTTAATGGCCGGGCGGACAGGGAATGAAAAACTGTTTTTT.